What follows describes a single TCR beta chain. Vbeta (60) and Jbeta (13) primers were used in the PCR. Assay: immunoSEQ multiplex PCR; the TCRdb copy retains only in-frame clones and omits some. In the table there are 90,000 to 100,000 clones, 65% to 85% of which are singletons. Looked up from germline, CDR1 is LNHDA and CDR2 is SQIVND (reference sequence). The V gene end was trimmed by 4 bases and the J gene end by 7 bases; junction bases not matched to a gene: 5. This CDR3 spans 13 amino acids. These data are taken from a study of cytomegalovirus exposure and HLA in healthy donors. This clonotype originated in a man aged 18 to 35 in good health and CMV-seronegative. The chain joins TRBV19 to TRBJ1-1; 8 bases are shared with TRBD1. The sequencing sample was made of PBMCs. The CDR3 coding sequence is TGTGCCAGTAGTACGGACAGGGCGGATGAAGCTTTCTTT. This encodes CASSTDRADEAFF.